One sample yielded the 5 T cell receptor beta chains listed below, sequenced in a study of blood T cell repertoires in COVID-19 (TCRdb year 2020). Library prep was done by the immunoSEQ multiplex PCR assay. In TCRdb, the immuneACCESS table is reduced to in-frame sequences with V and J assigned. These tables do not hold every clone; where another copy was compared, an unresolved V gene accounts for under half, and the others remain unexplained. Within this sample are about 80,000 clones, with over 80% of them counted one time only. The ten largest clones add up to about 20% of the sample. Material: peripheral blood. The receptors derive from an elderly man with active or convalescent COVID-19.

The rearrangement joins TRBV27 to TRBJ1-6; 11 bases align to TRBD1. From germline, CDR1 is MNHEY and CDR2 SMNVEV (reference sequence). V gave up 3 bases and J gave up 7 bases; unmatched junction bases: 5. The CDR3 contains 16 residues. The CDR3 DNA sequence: TGTGCCAGCAGTTTCCGGGACAGGGGGGCAAATTCACCCCTCCACTTT. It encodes CASSFRDRGANSPLHF.

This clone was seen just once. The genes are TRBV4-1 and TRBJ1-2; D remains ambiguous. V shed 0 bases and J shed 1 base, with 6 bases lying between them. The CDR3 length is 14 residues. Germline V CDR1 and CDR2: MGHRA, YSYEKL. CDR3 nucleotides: TGCGCCAGCAGCCAAGATCCGTATAACTATGGCTACACCTTC. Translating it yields CASSQDPYNYGYTF.

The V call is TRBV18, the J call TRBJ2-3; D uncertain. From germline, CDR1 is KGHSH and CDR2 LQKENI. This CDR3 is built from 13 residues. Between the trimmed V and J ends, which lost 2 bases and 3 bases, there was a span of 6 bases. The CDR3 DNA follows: TGTGCCAGCTCACCAGATCGGACAGATACGCAGTATTTT. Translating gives CASSPDRTDTQYF.

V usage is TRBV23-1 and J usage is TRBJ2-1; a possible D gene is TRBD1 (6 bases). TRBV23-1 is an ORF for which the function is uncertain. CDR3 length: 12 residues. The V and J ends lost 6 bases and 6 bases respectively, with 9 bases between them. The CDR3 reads CASRQQGNEQFF. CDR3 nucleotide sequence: TGCGCCAGCAGACAACAGGGCAATGAGCAGTTCTTC.

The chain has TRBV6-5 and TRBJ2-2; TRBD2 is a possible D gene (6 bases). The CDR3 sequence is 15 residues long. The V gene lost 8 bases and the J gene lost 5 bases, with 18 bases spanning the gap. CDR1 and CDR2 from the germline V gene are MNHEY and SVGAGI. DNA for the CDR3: TGTGCCAGCCGGCCGGTGGGGGAGGAAACCGGGGAGCTGTTTTTT. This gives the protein CASRPVGEETGELFF.